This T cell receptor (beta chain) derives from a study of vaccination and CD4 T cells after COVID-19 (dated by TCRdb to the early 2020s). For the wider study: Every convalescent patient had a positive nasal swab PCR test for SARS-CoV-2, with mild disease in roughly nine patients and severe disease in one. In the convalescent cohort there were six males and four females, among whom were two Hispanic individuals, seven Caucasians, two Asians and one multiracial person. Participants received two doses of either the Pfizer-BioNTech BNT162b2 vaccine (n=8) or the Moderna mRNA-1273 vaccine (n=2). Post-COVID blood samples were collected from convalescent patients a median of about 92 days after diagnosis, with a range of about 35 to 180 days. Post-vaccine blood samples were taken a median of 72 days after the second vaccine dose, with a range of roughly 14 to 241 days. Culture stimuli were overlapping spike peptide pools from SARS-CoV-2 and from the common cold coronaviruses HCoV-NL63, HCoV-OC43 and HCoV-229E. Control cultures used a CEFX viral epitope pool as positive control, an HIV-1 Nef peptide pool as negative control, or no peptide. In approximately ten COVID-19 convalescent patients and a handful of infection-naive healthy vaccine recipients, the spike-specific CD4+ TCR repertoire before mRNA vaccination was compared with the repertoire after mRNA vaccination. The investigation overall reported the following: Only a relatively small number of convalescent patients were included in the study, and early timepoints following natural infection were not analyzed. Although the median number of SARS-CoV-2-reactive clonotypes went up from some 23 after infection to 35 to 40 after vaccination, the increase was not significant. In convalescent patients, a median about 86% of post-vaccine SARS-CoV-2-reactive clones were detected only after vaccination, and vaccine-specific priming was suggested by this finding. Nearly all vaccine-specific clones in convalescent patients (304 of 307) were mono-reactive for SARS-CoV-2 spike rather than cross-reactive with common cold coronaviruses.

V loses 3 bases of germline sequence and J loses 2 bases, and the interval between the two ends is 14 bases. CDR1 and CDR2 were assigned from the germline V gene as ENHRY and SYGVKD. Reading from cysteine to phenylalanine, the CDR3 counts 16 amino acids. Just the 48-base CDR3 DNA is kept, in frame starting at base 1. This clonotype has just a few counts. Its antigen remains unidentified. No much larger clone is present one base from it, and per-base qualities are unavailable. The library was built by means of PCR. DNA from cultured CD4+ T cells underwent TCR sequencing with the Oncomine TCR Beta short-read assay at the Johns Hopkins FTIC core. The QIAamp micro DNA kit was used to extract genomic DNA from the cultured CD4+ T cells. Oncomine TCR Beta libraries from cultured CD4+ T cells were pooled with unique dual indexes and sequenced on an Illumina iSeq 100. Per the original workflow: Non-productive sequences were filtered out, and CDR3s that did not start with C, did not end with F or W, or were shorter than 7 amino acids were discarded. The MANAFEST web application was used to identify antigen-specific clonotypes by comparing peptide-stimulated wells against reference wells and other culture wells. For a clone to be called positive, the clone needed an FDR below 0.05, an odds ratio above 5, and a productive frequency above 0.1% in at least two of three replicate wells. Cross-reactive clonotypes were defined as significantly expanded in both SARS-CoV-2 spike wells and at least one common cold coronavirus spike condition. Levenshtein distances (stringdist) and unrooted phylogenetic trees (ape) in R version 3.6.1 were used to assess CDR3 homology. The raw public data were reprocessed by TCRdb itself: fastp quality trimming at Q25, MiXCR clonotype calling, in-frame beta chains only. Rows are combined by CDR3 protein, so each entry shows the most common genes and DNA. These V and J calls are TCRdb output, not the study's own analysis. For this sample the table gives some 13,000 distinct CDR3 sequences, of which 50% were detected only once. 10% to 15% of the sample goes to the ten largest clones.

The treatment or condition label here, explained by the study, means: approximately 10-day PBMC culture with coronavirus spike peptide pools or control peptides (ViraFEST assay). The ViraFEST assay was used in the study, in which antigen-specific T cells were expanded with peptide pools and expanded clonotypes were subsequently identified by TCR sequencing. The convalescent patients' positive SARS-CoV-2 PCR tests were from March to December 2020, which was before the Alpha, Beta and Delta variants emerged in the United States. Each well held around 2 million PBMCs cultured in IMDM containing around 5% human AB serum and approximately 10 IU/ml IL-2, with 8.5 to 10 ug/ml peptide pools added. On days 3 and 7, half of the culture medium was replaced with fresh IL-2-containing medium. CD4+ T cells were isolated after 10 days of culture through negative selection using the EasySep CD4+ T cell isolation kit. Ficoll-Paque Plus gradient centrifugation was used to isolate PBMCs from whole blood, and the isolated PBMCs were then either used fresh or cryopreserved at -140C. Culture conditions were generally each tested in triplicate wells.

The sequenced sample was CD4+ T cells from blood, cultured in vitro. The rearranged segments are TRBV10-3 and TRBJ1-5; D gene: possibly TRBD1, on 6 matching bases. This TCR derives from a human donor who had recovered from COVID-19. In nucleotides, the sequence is TGTGCCATCAGTGATAGAGGGGGGACGGGCAATCAGCCCCAGCATTTT. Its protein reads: CAISDRGGTGNQPQHF.